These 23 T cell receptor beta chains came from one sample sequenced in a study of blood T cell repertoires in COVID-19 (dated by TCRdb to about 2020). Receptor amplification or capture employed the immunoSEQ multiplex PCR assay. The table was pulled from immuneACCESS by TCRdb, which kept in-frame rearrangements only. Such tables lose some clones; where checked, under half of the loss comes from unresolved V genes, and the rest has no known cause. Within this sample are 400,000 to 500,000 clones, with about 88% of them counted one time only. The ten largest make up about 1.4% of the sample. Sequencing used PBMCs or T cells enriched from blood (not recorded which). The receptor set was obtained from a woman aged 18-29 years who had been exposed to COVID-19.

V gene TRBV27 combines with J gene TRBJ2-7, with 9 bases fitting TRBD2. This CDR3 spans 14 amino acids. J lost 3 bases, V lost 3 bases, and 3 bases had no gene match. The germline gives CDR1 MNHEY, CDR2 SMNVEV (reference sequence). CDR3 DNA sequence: TGTGCCAGCAGTTTTTTTAGCGGGAGCTACGAGCAGTACTTC. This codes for CASSFFSGSYEQYF.

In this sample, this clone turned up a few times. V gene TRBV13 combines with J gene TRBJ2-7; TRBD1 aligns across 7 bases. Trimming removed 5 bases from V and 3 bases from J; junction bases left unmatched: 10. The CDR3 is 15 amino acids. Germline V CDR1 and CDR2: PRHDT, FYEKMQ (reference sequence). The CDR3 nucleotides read TGTGCCAGCAGCAGCTCCCGGGACAGATTCTACGAGCAGTACTTC. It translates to CASSSSRDRFYEQYF.

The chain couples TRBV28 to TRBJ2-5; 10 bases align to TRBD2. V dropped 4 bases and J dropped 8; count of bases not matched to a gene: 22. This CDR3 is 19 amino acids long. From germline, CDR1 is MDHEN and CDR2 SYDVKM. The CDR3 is CASSSLTSGTPLKQGTQYF. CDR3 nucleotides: TGTGCCAGCAGTTCTTTAACTAGCGGGACGCCCCTAAAACAAGGAACCCAGTACTTC.

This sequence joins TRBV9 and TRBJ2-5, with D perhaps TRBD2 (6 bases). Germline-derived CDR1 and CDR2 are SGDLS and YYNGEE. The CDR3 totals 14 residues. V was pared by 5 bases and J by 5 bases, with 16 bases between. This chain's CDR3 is CASSDGTGLETQYF. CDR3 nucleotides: TGTGCCAGCAGTGACGGGACGGGACTGGAGACCCAGTACTTC.

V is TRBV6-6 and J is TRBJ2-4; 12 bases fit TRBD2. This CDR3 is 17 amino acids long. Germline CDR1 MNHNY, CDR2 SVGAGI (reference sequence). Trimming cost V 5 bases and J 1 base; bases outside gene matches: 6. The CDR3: CASSRPTSGSAKNIQYF. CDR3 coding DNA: TGTGCCAGCAGTCGACCGACTAGCGGGAGTGCCAAAAACATTCAGTACTTC.

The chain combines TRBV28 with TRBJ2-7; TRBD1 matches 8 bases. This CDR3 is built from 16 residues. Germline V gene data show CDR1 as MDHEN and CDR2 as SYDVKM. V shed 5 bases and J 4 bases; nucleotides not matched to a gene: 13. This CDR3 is CASSPPGQVPGYEQYF. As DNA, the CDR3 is TGTGCCAGCAGTCCACCGGGACAGGTCCCAGGGTACGAGCAGTACTTC.

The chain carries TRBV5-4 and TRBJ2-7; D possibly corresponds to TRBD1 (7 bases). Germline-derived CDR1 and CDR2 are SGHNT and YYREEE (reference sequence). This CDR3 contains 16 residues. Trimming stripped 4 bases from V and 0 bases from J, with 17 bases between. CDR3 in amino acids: CASSEGGGTASYEQYF. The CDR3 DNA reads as TGTGCCAGCAGCGAAGGGGGCGGGACGGCCTCCTACGAGCAGTACTTC. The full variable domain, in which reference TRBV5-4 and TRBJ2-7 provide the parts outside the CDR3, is ETGVTQSPTHLIKTRGQQVTLRCSSQSGHNTVSWYQQALGQGPQFIFQYYREEENGRGNFPPRFSGLQFPNYSSELNVNALELDDSALYLCASSEGGGTASYEQYFGPGTRLTVT.

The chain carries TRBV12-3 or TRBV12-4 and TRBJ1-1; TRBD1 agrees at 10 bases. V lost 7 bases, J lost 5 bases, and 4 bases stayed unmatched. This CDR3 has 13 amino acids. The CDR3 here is CASTGQGGTEAFF. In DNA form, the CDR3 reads TGTGCCAGCACCGGACAGGGGGGTACTGAAGCTTTCTTT.

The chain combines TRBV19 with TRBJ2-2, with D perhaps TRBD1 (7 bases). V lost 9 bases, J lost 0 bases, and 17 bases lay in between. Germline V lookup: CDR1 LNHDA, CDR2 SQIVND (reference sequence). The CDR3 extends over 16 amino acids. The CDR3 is CASSKRGTANTGELFF. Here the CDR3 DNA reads TGTGCCAGCTCTAAACGGGGGACAGCGAACACCGGGGAGCTGTTTTTT.

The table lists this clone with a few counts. CDR3 in amino acids: CASSPGGTVNYGYTF. DNA for the CDR3: TGTGCCAGCTCACCCGGCGGGACCGTTAACTATGGCTACACCTTC. V gene TRBV18 combines with J gene TRBJ1-2; possibly TRBD1 for D (5 bases). Germline V CDR1 and CDR2: KGHSH, LQKENI. The ends were cut back, 3 bases at V and 1 base at J, with 12 bases in the middle. This CDR3 has 15 residues.

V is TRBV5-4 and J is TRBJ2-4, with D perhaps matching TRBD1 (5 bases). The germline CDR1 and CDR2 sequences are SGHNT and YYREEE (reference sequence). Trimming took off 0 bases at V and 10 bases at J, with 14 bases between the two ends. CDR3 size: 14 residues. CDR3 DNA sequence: TGTGCCAGCAGCTTGGACAGGTCATCTGGTATTCAGTACTTC. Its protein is CASSLDRSSGIQYF. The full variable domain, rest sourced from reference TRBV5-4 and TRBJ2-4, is ETGVTQSPTHLIKTRGQQVTLRCSSQSGHNTVSWYQQALGQGPQFIFQYYREEENGRGNFPPRFSGLQFPNYSSELNVNALELDDSALYLCASSLDRSSGIQYFGAGTRLSVL.

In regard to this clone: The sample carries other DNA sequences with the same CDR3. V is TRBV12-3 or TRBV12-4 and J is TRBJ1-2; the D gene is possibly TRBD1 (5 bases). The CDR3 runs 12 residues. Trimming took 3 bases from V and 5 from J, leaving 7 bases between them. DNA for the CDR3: TGTGCCAGCAGTTTGGGGCAGTATGGCTACACCTTC. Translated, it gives CASSLGQYGYTF.

CDR3 coding DNA: TGTGCCTGGAGTCCGACAGGCAGCTCTGGAAACACCATATATTTT. It encodes CAWSPTGSSGNTIYF. This chain links TRBV30 with TRBJ1-3; D possibly corresponds to TRBD1 (6 bases). Germline loops: CDR1 GTSNPN, CDR2 SVGIG (reference sequence). The CDR3 covers 15 residues. Trimming left V 2 bases short and J 0 bases short, with 11 bases between.

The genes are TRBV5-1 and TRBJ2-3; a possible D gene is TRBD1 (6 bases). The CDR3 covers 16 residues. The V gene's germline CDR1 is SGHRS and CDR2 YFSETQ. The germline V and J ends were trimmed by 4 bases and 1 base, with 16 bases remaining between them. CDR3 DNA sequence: TGCGCCAGCAGCCTCAGTGGGGGCCCCGGCACAGATACGCAGTATTTT. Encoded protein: CASSLSGGPGTDTQYF.

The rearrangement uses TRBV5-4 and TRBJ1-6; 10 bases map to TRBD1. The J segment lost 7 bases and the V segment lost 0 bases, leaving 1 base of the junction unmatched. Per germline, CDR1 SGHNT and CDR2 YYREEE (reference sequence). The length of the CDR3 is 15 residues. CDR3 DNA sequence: TGTGCCAGCAGCTTGGGGGGACAGGGGAATTCACCCCTCCACTTT. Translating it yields CASSLGGQGNSPLHF.

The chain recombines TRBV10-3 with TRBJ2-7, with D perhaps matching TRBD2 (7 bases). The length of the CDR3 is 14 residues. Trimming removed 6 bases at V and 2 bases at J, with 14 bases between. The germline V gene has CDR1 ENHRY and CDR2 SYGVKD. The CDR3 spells CAISPGGGPYEQYF. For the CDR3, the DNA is TGTGCCATCAGCCCTGGGGGGGGCCCCTACGAGCAGTACTTC.

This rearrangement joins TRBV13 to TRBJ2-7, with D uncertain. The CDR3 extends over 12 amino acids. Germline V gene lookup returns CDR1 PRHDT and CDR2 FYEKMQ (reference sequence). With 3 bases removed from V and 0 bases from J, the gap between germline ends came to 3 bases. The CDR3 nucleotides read TGTGCCAGCAGCTTCGGCTCCTACGAGCAGTACTTC. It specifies CASSFGSYEQYF. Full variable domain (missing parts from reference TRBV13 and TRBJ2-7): AAGVIQSPRHLIKEKRETATLKCYPIPRHDTVYWYQQGPGQDPQFLISFYEKMQSDKGSIPDRFSAQQFSDYHSELNMSSLELGDSALYFCASSFGSYEQYFGPGTRLTVT.

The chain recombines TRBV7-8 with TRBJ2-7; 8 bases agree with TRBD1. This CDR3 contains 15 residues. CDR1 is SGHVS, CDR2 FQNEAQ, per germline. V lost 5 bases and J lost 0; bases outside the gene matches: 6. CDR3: CASSVTGVLSYEQYF. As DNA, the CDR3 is TGTGCCAGCAGCGTGACAGGGGTCCTCTCCTACGAGCAGTACTTC.

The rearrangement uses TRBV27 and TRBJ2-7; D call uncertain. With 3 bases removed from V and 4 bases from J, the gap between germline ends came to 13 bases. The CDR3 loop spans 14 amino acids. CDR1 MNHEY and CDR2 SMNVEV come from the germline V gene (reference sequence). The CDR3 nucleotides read TGTGCCAGCAGTTTTACCGCGCGAGAATACGAGCAGTACTTC. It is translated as CASSFTAREYEQYF.

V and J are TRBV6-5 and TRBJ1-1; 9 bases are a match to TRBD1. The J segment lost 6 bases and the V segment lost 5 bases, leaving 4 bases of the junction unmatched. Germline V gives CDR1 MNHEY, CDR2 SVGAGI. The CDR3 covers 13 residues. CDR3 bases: TGTGCCAGCAGTCAACAGGGGGCTCCTGAAGCTTTCTTT. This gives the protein CASSQQGAPEAFF.

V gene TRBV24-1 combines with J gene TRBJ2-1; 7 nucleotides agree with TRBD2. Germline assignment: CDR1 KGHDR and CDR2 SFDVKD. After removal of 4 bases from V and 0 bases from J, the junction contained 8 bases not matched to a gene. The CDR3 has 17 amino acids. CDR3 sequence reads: CATSEGGGASSYNEQFF. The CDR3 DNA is TGTGCCACCAGTGAGGGGGGGGGTGCTAGCTCCTACAATGAGCAGTTCTTC.

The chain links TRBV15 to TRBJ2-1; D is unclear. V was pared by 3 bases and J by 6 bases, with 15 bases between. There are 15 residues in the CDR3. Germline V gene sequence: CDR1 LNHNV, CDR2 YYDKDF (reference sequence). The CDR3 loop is CATSSQRKLGNEQFF. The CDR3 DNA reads TGTGCCACCAGCAGTCAGCGAAAGTTGGGCAATGAGCAGTTCTTC.

CDR3 region: CASSIGGGKENTEAFF. The CDR3 nucleotides read TGTGCCAGTAGTATAGGGGGGGGCAAAGAAAACACTGAAGCTTTCTTT. The rearrangement links TRBV19 to TRBJ1-1; perhaps TRBD1 as D (6 bases). The CDR3 has 16 amino acids. Germline V gives CDR1 LNHDA, CDR2 SQIVND (reference sequence). V was cut by 1 base and J by 2 bases, with 14 bases left in between.